Sequencing of this T cell receptor beta chain was carried out in a study of Graves' ophthalmopathy and Graves' hyperthyroidism (dated by TCRdb to 2017 to 2018). Concerning the study at large: Peripheral blood was collected at initial diagnosis, prior to any treatment. The study used signatures of the TCR beta repertoire to tell Graves' ophthalmopathy apart from Graves' hyperthyroidism and to predict which patients would progress to ophthalmopathy. In total, around 140 blood samples were TCR-sequenced: 43 ophthalmopathy, roughly 77 hyperthyroidism and some 17 hyperthyroidism-to-ophthalmopathy patients. A discovery set of more than 90 patients (more than 40 ophthalmopathy, 55 to 65 stable hyperthyroidism) was enrolled to explore V-J signatures distinguishing ophthalmopathy from hyperthyroidism. An independent validation cohort comprised some 19 hyperthyroidism patients and about 16 patients who later progressed from hyperthyroidism to ophthalmopathy. T-cell repertoires of thyroid tissue and blood were compared in six or seven hyperthyroidism patients. After sampling, hyperthyroidism patients received methimazole starting at 30 mg daily, and ophthalmopathy patients received high-dose intravenous methylprednisolone. What the work shows at the level of the full study, not this receptor alone: Most of the expanded thyroid clonotypes with a frequency above 0.001 were also detected in blood, and it was suggested that the thyroid immune response may be reflected by blood repertoires. No statistical method was used to set the sample size in advance, and the investigators knew which group each participant was assigned to. In cross-validation, the 13-signature model distinguished ophthalmopathy from stable hyperthyroidism with around 90% sensitivity and 81.08% specificity, while in the test set the corresponding values were about 79% and 69%. In validation, the model predicted ophthalmopathy progression with 55% to 71% sensitivity and approximately 72% specificity; 12 predicted patients were CT-confirmed with GO in a median of around 6 months.

As for this clonotype: This receptor's antigen is unknown. No quality values exist for individual bases; no much larger clone is one base distant.

Patients with ophthalmopathy had moderately to severely active disease, with a Clinical Activity Score of 3 or more, a NOSPECS grade of 4 or more, and a disease duration of less than 3 months. Patients were excluded if they had other autoimmune diseases, uncontrolled infections, pregnancy or lactation. Diagnosis relied on clinical symptoms, serum thyroxine, TRAb, thyroid ultrasound and orbital computed tomography. Ficoll-Paque density gradient centrifugation was used to isolate PBMCs from 8.5 to 10 ml of fresh peripheral blood. Trizol reagent was used to extract the total RNA, and its quality was then checked on an Agilent 2100 Bioanalyzer. For repertoire sequencing, TCR beta CDR3 regions were amplified from RNA transcripts. A first-round RT-PCR used HTBI primers with the Qiagen OneStep RT-PCR kit, followed by a second-round multiplex PCR, size selection and purification. Libraries were sequenced on an Illumina HiSeq2000 using paired-end 100 bp reads. Regarding the original processing steps: SOAPnuke was used to process the reads, removing any read that contained adapters or uncalled bases, had a mean Phred below 15, or lacked an exact match to the constant primer or identifier. COPE v1.2.5 was used to merge the high-quality paired reads. Each unique nucleotide sequence was treated as a clonotype, and MiTCR v1.1 was used to align the clonotypes to the IMGT TRB V, D and J references. Only V-J combinations with frequency above 0.0001 were analysed, covering approximately 99% of repertoires. For each V-J combination, a TCR clonal expansion and chaos score was defined as the ratio of F50 clonal expansion to chaos observed in the TCRdist matrix. Welch's t-statistics and random forest were used to narrow the features down to 10 to 15 V-J combinations, which were then fed into a naive Bayes classifier. Thyroid-blood repertoire similarity was quantified with the Morisita-Horn index. TCRdb trimmed public reads at Q25 via fastp, called clones via MiXCR and kept in-frame beta chains. One record per CDR3 amino acid sequence lists the most common genes and DNA. TCRdb's processing, not the authors', yielded these V and J calls. For this sample the table gives some 750,000 distinct CDR3 sequences, of which roughly two fifths were detected only once. The ten biggest clones cover 44% of the sample.

Sequencing used peripheral blood. The sequence came from an adult man with Graves' ophthalmopathy.

The DNA sequence is given as TGTGCCACCAGTGACCAAAGCGGGACAGGGGATCAGCCCCAGCATTTT. Its protein reads: CATSDQSGTGDQPQHF. This chain is built from TRBV24-1 and TRBJ1-5, and 10 junction bases match TRBD1. Including the terminal cysteine and phenylalanine, the CDR3 comprises 16 residues. The CDR3 DNA has 48 bases and is translated from base 1. CDR1 and CDR2 are drawn from the germline V gene: KGHDR, SFDVKD. The germline V and J ends show losses of 4 bases and 5 bases respectively, and no gene match explains 7 bases of the junction.